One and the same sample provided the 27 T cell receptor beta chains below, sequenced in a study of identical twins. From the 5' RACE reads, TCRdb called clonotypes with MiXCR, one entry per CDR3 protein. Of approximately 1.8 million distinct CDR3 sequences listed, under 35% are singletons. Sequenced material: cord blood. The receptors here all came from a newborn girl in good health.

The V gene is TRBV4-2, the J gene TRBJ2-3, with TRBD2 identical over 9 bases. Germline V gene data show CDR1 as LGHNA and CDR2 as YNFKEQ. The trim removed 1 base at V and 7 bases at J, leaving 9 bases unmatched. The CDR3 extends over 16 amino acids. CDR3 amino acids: CASSQGMRGGRYTQYF. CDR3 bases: TGTGCCAGCAGCCAAGGAATGCGGGGGGGCAGGTATACGCAGTATTTT.

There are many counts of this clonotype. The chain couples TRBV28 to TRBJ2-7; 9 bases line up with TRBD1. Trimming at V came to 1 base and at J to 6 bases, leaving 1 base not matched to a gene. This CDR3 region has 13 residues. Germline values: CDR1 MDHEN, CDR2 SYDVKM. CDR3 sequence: CASSLSTGGEQYF. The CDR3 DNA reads TGTGCCAGCAGTTTATCGACAGGGGGCGAGCAGTACTTC.

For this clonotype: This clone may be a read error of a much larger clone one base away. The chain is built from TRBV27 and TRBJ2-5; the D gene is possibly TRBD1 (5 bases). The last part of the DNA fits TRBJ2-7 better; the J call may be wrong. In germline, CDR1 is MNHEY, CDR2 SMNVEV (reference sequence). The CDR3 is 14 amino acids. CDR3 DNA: TGTGCCTGCAGTTCCTCGTTGATAGGGGACGAGCAGTACTTC. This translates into CACSSSLIGDEQYF.

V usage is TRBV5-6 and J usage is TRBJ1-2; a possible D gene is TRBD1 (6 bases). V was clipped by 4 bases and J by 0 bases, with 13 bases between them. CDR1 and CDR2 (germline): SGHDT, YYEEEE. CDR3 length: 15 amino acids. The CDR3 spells CASSAGQKANYGYTF. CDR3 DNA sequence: TGTGCCAGCAGCGCGGGACAAAAAGCTAACTATGGCTACACCTTC.

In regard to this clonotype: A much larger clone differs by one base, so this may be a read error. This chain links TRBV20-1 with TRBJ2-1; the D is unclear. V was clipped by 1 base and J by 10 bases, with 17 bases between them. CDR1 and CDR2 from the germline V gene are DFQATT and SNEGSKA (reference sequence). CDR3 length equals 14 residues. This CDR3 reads CSARAQVIPYEQFF. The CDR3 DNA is TGCAGTGCTAGAGCGCAGGTAATCCCCTACGAGCAGTTCTTC.

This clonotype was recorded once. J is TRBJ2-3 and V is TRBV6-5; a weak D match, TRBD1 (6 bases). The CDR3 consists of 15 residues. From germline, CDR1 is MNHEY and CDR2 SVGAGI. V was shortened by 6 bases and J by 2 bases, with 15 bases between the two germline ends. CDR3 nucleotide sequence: TGTGCCAGCAGCTACGGGACACTGCTCACAGATACGCAGTATTTT. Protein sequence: CASSYGTLLTDTQYF.

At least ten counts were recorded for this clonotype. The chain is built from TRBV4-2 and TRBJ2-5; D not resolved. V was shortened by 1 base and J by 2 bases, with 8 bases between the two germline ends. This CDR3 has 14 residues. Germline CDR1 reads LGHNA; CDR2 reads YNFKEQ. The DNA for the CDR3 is TGTGCCAGCAGCCAAGGTATCGGGCAAGAGACCCAGTACTTC. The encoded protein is CASSQGIGQETQYF.

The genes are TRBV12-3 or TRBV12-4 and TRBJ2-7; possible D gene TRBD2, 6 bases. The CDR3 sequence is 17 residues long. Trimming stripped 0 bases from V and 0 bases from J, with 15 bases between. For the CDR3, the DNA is TGTGCCAGCAGTTTAGCGCTCTCGGGAGTTTCCTCCTACGAGCAGTACTTC. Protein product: CASSLALSGVSSYEQYF.

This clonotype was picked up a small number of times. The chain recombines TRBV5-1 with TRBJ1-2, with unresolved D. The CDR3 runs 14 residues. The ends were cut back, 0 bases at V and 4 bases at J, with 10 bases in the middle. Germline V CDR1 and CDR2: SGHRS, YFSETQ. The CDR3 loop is CASSLVSRIYGYTF. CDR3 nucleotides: TGCGCCAGCAGCTTGGTAAGCCGGATCTATGGCTACACCTTC.

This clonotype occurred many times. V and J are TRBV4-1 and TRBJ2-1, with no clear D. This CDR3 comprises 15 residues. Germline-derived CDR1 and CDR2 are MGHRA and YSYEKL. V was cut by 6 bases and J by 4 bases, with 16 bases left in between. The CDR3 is CASRRRAVGYNEQFF. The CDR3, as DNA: TGCGCCAGCAGACGACGGGCGGTGGGATACAATGAGCAGTTCTTC.

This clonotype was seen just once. CDR3 amino acids: CASSKALGGSQPQHF. The CDR3 nucleotides read TGTGCCAGCAGCAAAGCGCTAGGGGGCAGTCAGCCCCAGCATTTT. The chain joins TRBV21-1 to TRBJ1-5; the listed D gene, TRBD1, was not tested against the DNA. TRBV21-1 is assigned pseudogene status. CDR3 length: 15 residues.

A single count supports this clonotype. In DNA form, the CDR3 reads TGCAGTGCTAGAGGCTGGGACCGGACCTCTACAGATACGCAGTATTTT. Amino acid sequence: CSARGWDRTSTDTQYF. The chain employs TRBV20-1 and TRBJ2-3; D may match TRBD1 or TRBD2 (5 bases each). Trimming took off 1 base at V and 3 bases at J, with 17 bases between the two ends. The CDR3 contains 16 residues. From germline, CDR1 is DFQATT and CDR2 SNEGSKA (reference sequence).

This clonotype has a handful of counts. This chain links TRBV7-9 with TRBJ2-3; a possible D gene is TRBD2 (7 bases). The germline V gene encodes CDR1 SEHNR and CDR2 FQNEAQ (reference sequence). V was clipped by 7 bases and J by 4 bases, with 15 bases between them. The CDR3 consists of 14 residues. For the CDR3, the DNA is TGTGCCAGCATCCTAAAAGGGGGGGCAGATACGCAGTATTTT. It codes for CASILKGGADTQYF.

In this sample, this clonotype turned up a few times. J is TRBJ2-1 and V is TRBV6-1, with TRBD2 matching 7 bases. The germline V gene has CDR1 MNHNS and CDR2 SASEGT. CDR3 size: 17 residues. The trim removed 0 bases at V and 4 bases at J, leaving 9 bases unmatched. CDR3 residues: CASSEALGGGYYNEQFF. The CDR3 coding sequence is TGTGCCAGCAGTGAAGCGCTGGGGGGAGGGTATTACAATGAGCAGTTCTTC.

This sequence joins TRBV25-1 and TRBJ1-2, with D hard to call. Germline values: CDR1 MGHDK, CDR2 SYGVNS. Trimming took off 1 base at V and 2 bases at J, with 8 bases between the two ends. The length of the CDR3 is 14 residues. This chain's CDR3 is CASSESLQNYGYTF. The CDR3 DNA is TGTGCCAGCAGTGAATCCCTCCAGAACTATGGCTACACCTTC.

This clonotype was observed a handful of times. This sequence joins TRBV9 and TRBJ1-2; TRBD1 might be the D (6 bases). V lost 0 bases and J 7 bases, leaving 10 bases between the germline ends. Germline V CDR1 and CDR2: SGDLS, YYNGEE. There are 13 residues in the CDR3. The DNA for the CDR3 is TGTGCCAGCAGCGTAGCGGGGGCGGCTGGCTACACCTTC. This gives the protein CASSVAGAAGYTF.

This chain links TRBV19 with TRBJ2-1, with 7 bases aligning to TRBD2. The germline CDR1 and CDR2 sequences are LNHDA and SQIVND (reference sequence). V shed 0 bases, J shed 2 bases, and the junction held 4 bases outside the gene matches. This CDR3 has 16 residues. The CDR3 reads CASSIDKRGPYNEQFF. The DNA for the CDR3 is TGTGCCAGTAGTATAGATAAGCGGGGACCCTACAATGAGCAGTTCTTC. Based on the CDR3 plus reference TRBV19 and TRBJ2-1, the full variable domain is DGGITQSPKYLFRKEGQNVTLSCEQNLNHDAMYWYRQDPGQGLRLIYYSQIVNDFQKGDIAEGYSVSREKKESFPLTVTSAQKNPTAFYLCASSIDKRGPYNEQFFGPGTRLTVL.

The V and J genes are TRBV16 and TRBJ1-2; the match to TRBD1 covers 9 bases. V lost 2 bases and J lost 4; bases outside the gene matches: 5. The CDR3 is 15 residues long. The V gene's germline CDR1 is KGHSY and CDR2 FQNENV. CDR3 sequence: CASSQKRDRAYGYTF. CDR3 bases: TGTGCCAGCAGCCAAAAACGGGACAGGGCCTATGGCTACACCTTC.

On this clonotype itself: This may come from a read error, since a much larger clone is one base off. For the CDR3, the DNA is TGTCCCAGCAGCTTATATGGGGCTCCAGAGACCCAGTACTTC. Amino acids: CPSSLYGAPETQYF. The V gene is TRBV13, the J gene TRBJ2-5, with D perhaps TRBD1 (5 bases). Germline lookup yields CDR1 PRHDT and CDR2 FYEKMQ (reference sequence). The CDR3 has 14 amino acids.

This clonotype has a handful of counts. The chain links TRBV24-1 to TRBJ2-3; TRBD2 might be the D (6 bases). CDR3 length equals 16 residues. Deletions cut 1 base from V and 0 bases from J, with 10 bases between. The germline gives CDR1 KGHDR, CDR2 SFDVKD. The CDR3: CATSDFSGTSTDTQYF. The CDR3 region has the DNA TGTGCCACCAGTGATTTCTCCGGGACTAGCACAGATACGCAGTATTTT.

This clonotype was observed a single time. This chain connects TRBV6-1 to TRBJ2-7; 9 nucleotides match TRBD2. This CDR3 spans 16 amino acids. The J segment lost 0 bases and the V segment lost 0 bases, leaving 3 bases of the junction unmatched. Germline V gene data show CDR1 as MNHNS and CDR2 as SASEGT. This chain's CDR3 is CASSEALAGSSYEQYF. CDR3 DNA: TGTGCCAGCAGTGAAGCGCTAGCGGGAAGCTCCTACGAGCAGTACTTC.

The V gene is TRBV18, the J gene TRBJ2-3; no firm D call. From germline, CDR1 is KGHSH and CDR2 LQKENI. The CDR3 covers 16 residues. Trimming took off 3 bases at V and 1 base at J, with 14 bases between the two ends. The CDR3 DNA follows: TGTGCCAGCTCACCCCCTGTCGGCGAGGGCACAGATACGCAGTATTTT. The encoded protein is CASSPPVGEGTDTQYF.

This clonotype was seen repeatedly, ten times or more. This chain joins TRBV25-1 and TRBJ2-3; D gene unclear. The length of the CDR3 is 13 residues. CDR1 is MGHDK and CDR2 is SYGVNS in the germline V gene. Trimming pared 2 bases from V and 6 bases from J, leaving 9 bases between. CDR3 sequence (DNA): TGTGCCAGCAGTGAAGTCCCCAGGGATACGCAGTATTTT. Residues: CASSEVPRDTQYF. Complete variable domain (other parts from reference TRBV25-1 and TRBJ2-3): EADIYQTPRYLVIGTGKKITLECSQTMGHDKMYWYQQDPGMELHLIHYSYGVNSTEKGDLSSESTVSRIRTEHFPLTLESARPSHTSQYLCASSEVPRDTQYFGPGTRLTVL.

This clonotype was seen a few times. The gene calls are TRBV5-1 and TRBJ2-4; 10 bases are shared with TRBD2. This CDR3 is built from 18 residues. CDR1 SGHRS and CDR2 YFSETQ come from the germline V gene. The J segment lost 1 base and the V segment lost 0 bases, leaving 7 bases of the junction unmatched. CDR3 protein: CASSLDLAGVRAKNIQYF. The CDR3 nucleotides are TGCGCCAGCAGCTTGGATCTAGCGGGAGTGAGGGCCAAAAACATTCAGTACTTC.

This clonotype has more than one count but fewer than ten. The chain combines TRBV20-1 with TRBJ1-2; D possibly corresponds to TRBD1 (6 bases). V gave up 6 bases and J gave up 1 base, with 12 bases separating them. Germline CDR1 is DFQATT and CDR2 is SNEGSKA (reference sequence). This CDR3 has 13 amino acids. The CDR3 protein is CSAQGGINYGYTF. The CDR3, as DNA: TGCAGTGCACAGGGAGGAATTAACTATGGCTACACCTTC.

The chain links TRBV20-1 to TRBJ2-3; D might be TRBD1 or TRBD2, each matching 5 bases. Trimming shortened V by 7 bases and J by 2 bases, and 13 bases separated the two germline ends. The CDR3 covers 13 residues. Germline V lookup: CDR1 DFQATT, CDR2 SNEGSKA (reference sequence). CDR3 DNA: TGCAGTGTCCCGGGGCCGCTCACAGATACGCAGTATTTT. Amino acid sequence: CSVPGPLTDTQYF.

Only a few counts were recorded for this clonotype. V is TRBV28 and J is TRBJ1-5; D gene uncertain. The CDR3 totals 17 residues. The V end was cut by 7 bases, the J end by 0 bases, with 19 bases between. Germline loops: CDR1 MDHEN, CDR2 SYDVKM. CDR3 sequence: CASIPIHRESSNQPQHF. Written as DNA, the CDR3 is TGTGCCAGCATTCCTATTCATAGGGAGTCTAGCAATCAGCCCCAGCATTTT.